The 8 T cell receptor beta chains below were found in one sample sequenced in a study of radiotherapy plus CTLA-4 blockade in lung cancer. Here immunoSEQ multiplex PCR was the method, and the copy in TCRdb shows in-frame clones only, minus some. The sample includes 25,000 to 35,000 clones, 70% to 85% of them seen just once. Source: peripheral blood, taken from a patient treated with radiotherapy plus ipilimumab. The source is a human donor with non-small cell lung cancer who had stable disease on radiotherapy plus ipilimumab.

J is TRBJ1-3 and V is TRBV11-2, with D unclear. Trimming pared 5 bases from V and 1 base from J, leaving 21 bases between. The CDR3 loop spans 18 amino acids. Germline V gene lookup returns CDR1 SGHAT and CDR2 FQNNGV. CDR3 bases: TGTGCCAGCAGCCCGACCGGCGGGTTCAAAAGATCTGGAAACACCATATATTTT. It is translated as CASSPTGGFKRSGNTIYF.

This rearrangement joins TRBV6-5 to TRBJ2-1; D might be TRBD2 (5 bases). CDR3 length equals 11 residues. Germline V gene lookup returns CDR1 MNHEY and CDR2 SVGAGI. V was cut by 2 bases and J by 13 bases, with 9 bases left in between. DNA of the CDR3: TGTGCCAGCAGTTACAAGGAGGCCCAGTTCTTC. Encoded protein: CASSYKEAQFF.

This chain uses TRBV18 with TRBJ1-1; a possible D gene is TRBD1 (5 bases). The V end was cut by 5 bases, the J end by 1 base, with 14 bases between. The germline V gene has CDR1 KGHSH and CDR2 LQKENI. The CDR3 has 15 amino acids. Here the CDR3 DNA reads TGTGCCAGCTCATCGGGGACCCTAGGGAACACTGAAGCTTTCTTT. Its translation is CASSSGTLGNTEAFF.

This sequence joins TRBV6-5 and TRBJ1-4; 9 nucleotides line up with TRBD1. J was trimmed by 6 bases and V by 6 bases; bases with no gene match: 8. The CDR3 is 15 amino acids. The germline V gene has CDR1 MNHEY and CDR2 SVGAGI. As DNA, the CDR3 is TGTGCCAGCAGATACCTGACAGGGGGGGATGAAAAACTGTTTTTT. Amino acids: CASRYLTGGDEKLFF.

This clone was observed a few times. The CDR3 here is CASSPTSRTDTEAFF. CDR3 nucleotides: TGTGCCAGCTCACCAACGTCCCGGACGGACACTGAAGCTTTCTTT. The chain uses TRBV18 and TRBJ1-1, with D unresolved. Trimming pared 2 bases from V and 3 bases from J, leaving 13 bases between. Germline values: CDR1 KGHSH, CDR2 LQKENI. The CDR3 length is 15 residues.

V gene TRBV6-6 combines with J gene TRBJ2-5, with 12 bases that match TRBD2. This CDR3 has 15 residues. Germline lookup yields CDR1 MNHNY and CDR2 SVGAGI (reference sequence). The ends lost 0 bases at V and 13 bases at J; junction bases unmatched: 9. The DNA of the CDR3 is TGTGCCAGCAGTTACTCCGAACTAGCGGGGGGCCCAAGGTACTTC. Its translation is CASSYSELAGGPRYF.

The rearrangement joins TRBV30 to TRBJ2-1, with TRBD2 matching over 11 bases. Trimming took 0 bases from V and 10 from J; bases not matched to a gene: 5. The CDR3 contains 14 residues. The germline CDR1 and CDR2 sequences are GTSNPN and SVGIG (reference sequence). The CDR3 loop reads CAWSVQTSGAEQFF. In nucleotides, the CDR3 is TGTGCCTGGAGTGTACAGACTAGCGGGGCGGAGCAGTTCTTC. Full variable domain (remainder filled in from reference TRBV30 and TRBJ2-1): SQTIHQWPATLVQPVGSPLSLECTVEGTSNPNLYWYRQAAGRGLQLLFYSVGIGQISSEVPQNLSASRPQDRQFILSSKKLLLSDSGFYLCAWSVQTSGAEQFFGPGTRLTVL.

This sequence joins TRBV6-6 and TRBJ2-7; no firm D call. Trimming took off 5 bases at V and 7 bases at J, with 21 bases between the two ends. CDR1 is MNHNY, CDR2 SVGAGI, per germline (reference sequence). There are 15 residues in the CDR3. CDR3 sequence: CASSPNGAPMGEQYV. CDR3 DNA: TGTGCCAGCAGTCCCAATGGAGCTCCTATGGGTGAGCAGTACGTC.